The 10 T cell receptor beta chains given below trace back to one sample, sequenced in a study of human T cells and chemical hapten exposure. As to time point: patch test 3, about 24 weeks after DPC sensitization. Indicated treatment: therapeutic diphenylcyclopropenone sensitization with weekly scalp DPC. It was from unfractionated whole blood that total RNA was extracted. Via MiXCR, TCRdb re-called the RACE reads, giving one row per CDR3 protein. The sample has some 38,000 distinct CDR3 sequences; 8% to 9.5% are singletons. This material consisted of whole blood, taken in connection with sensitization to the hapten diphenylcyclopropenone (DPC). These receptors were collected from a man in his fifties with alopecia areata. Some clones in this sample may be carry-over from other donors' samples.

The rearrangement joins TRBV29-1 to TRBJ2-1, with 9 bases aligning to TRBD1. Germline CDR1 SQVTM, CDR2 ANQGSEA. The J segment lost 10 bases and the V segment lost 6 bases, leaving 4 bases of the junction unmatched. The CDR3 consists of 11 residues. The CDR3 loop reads CSVGTGYEQFF. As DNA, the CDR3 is TGCAGCGTCGGGACAGGGTACGAGCAGTTCTTC.

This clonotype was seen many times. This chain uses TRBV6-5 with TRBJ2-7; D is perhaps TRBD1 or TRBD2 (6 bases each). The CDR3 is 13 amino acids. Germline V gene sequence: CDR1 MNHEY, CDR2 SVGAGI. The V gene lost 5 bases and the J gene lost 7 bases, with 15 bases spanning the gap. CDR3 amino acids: CASSAGTTGEQYF. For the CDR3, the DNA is TGTGCCAGCAGTGCGGGGACAACGGGGGAGCAGTACTTC.

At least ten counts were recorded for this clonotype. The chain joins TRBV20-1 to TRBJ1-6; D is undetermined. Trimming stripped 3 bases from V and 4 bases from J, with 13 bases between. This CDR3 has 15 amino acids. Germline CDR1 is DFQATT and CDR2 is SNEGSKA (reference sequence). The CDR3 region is CSARRSAGYNSPLHF. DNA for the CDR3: TGCAGTGCTAGGAGAAGCGCGGGGTATAATTCACCCCTCCACTTT.

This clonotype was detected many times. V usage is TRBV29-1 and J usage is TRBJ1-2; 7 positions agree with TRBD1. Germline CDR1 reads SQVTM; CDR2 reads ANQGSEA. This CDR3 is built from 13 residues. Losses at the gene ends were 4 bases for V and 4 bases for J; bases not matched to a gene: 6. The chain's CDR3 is CSVVGRGFYGYTF. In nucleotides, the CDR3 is TGCAGCGTTGTTGGCAGGGGGTTCTATGGCTACACCTTC. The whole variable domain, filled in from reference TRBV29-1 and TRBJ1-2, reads SAVISQKPSRDICQRGTSLTIQCQVDSQVTMMFWYRQQPGQSLTLIATANQGSEATYESGFVIDKFPISRPNLTFSTLTVSNMSPEDSSIYLCSVVGRGFYGYTFGSGTRLTVV.

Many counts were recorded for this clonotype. The CDR3 protein is CSAPKGQANDEQYF. The DNA for the CDR3 is TGCAGTGCCCCGAAGGGACAGGCTAACGACGAGCAGTACTTC. The chain is built from TRBV20-1 and TRBJ2-7; 8 bases agree with TRBD1. After removal of 6 bases from V and 5 bases from J, the junction contained 12 bases not matched to a gene. This CDR3 contains 14 residues. The germline V gene encodes CDR1 DFQATT and CDR2 SNEGSKA (reference sequence).

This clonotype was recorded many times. The CDR3 reads CASSLEHRDNEQFF. The CDR3 bases are TGTGCCAGCAGCTTAGAGCATAGAGACAATGAGCAGTTCTTC. The chain recombines TRBV7-3 with TRBJ2-1, with D unclear. Trimming took off 2 bases at V and 5 bases at J, with 10 bases between the two ends. CDR1 is SGHTA, CDR2 FQGTGA, per germline. The CDR3 totals 14 residues.

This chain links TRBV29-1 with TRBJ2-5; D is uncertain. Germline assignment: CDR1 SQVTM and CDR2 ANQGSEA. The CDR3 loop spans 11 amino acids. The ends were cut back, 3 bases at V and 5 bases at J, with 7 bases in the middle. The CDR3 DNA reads TGCAGCGTTGATTTATCGGAGACCCAGTACTTC. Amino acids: CSVDLSETQYF.

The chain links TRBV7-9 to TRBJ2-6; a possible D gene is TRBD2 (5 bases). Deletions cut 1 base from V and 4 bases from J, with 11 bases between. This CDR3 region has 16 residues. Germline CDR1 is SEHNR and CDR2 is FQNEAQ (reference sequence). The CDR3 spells CASSLDSGSGANVLTF. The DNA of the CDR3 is TGTGCCAGCAGCTTAGACTCGGGATCGGGGGCCAACGTCCTGACTTTC.

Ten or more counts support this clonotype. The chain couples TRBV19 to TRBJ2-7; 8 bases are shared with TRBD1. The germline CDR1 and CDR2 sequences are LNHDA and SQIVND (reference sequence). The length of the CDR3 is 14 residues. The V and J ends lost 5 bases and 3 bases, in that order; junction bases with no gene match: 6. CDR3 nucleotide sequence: TGTGCCAGTAGTCGCAGGGGGCCCCTCTACGAGCAGTACTTC. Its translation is CASSRRGPLYEQYF.

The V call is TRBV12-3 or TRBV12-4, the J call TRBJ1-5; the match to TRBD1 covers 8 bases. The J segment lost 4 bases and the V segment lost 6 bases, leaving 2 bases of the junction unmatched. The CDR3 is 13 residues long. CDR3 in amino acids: CASRGTGNQPQHF. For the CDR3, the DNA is TGTGCCAGCAGGGGGACAGGAAATCAGCCCCAGCATTTT.